This T cell receptor (beta chain) was profiled in a study of early T cells in non-severe SARS-CoV-2 infection. This clonotype was observed many times. TCRdb fed the 5' RACE reads into MiXCR, producing one record per CDR3 protein. Of roughly 72,000 distinct CDR3 sequences in the sample, about 13% are singletons; the top ten hold 0.95% to 1.3%. This TCR derives from an adult who was a healthcare worker with PCR-confirmed SARS-CoV-2 infection or an uninfected control (not recorded which). The sample was whole blood.

CDR3 residues: CASSESGNTIYF. DNA of the CDR3: TGCGCCAGCAGTGAGTCCGGGAACACCATATATTTT. The chain combines TRBV10-2 with TRBJ1-3; D unclear. The V and J ends lost 0 bases and 7 bases respectively, with 4 bases between them. Germline V gene sequence: CDR1 WSHSY, CDR2 SAAADI. The CDR3 sequence is 12 residues long.